These T cell receptor beta chains were read from a single sample in a study of pediatric ulcerative colitis. TCRdb's copy holds only in-frame clones and misses some; the assay was immunoSEQ multiplex PCR. The table records under 20,000 clones, 74% of them present only once. The source material was gut tissue. These receptors were taken from a girl under 18 with moderate ulcerative colitis. The CDR3 runs from the conserved cysteine through the conserved F or W. D genes are given only for firm matches. Size is stated for part of the rows, as once, few or many counts, or as a class when the clone is expanded.

TRBJ1-3 . TRBV11-2 . CASSLEPGNTIYF TGTGCCAGCAGCTTAGAACCTGGAAACACCATATATTTT
TRBJ1-6 . TRBV7-2 TRBD1 CASSLGNRGDPYNSPLHF TGTGCCAGCAGCTTAGGAAACAGGGGAGACCCCTATAATTCACCCCTCCACTTT
TRBJ2-2 few TRBV5-1 TRBD2 CASSPTPGLAGFNTGELFF TGCGCCAGCAGCCCCACGCCGGGACTAGCGGGATTTAACACCGGGGAGCTGTTTTTT
TRBJ1-3 . TRBV4-2 . CASSREQGLGNTIYF TGTGCCAGCAGCCGAGAACAGGGTTTAGGAAACACCATATATTTT
TRBJ1-3 . TRBV9 . CASSVSQGGNTIYF TGTGCTAGCAGCGTGAGCCAGGGAGGAAACACCATATATTTT
TRBJ1-1 once TRBV14 . CASSPLGWRSGTEAFF TGTGCCAGCAGCCCCCTTGGGTGGAGGAGCGGCACTGAAGCTTTCTTT
TRBJ1-3 few TRBV9 . CASSTQTSSGNTIYF TGTGCCAGCAGCACTCAAACCTCCTCTGGAAACACCATATATTTT
TRBJ2-7 . TRBV28 . CASSLSVLGAEQYF TGTGCCAGCAGTTTATCGGTGTTGGGCGCCGAGCAGTACTTC
TRBJ1-2 . TRBV2 . CASSAKGPGGYGYTF TGTGCCAGCAGTGCTAAGGGGCCTGGTGGATATGGCTACACCTTC
TRBJ1-2 . TRBV18 . CASSPADNYGYTF TGTGCCAGCTCACCCGCAGATAACTATGGCTACACCTTC
TRBJ2-1 . TRBV27 . CASSRWVGEQFF TGTGCCAGCAGTCGGTGGGTCGGTGAGCAGTTCTTC
TRBJ2-2 . TRBV7-2 . CASSYRTANTGELFF TGTGCCAGCAGCTACCGGACAGCGAACACCGGGGAGCTGTTTTTT
TRBJ1-1 . TRBV6-1 TRBD1 CASSWGQGVGTEAFF TGTGCCAGCAGTTGGGGACAGGGAGTAGGCACTGAAGCTTTCTTT
TRBJ1-2 . TRBV28 . CASSSPGQIYTF TGTGCCAGCAGTTCCCCTGGACAGATCTACACCTTC
TRBJ1-5 . TRBV6-5 . CASSYSVGQPQHF TGTGCCAGCAGTTACTCGGTGGGTCAGCCCCAGCATTTT
TRBJ2-2 few TRBV5-4 . CASSRRDTDTGELFF TGTGCCAGCAGCAGAAGGGACACAGACACCGGGGAGCTGTTTTTT
TRBJ2-7 . TRBV10-3 TRBD1 CAISAGTARPEQYF TGTGCCATCAGTGCCGGGACAGCCCGGCCGGAGCAGTACTTC
TRBJ1-2 . TRBV5-5 TRBD1 CASSRDRVGGYTF TGTGCCAGCAGCCGGGACAGGGTGGGTGGCTACACCTTC
TRBJ2-7 . TRBV18 . CASSPSPVMRYEQYF TGTGCCAGCTCACCTTCCCCCGTCATGCGATACGAGCAGTACTTC
TRBJ1-5 . TRBV19 TRBD1 CASSRTGGRSSNQPQHF TGTGCCAGTAGTCGGACAGGGGGAAGGAGTAGCAATCAGCCCCAGCATTTT
TRBJ2-7 . TRBV2 . CATSGHGSAYEQYF TGTGCCACCAGTGGGCACGGGAGCGCCTACGAGCAGTACTTC
TRBJ1-1 . TRBV19 . CASSTRLGGTEAFF TGTGCCAGTAGTACCAGATTGGGCGGCACTGAAGCTTTCTTT
TRBJ1-5 few TRBV2 . CASSEGSGSNQPQHF TGTGCCAGCAGTGAAGGAAGCGGCAGCAATCAGCCCCAGCATTTT
TRBJ1-5 . TRBV27 TRBD1 CASRPRTGGINQPQHF TGTGCCAGCAGACCCCGGACAGGGGGCATCAATCAGCCCCAGCATTTT
TRBJ2-7 . TRBV9 . CASSVGGALRYEQYF TGTGCCAGCAGCGTAGGGGGGGCGCTTAGGTACGAGCAGTACTTC
TRBJ2-7 . TRBV10-3 TRBD2 CAISEGYSGEGPEQYF TGTGCCATCAGTGAGGGGTATAGCGGGGAGGGCCCCGAGCAGTACTTC
TRBJ2-5 . TRBV28 TRBD1 CASSTPTGSETQYF TGTGCCAGCAGTACTCCGACAGGGAGTGAGACCCAGTACTTC
TRBJ1-5 medium-sized TRBV10-2 TRBD1 CASSEVRTGGNQPQHF TGCGCCAGCAGTGAGGTTAGGACAGGAGGGAATCAGCCCCAGCATTTT
TRBJ2-4 . TRBV5-5 TRBD2 CASSSSSGKNIQYF TGTGCCAGCAGCTCGTCTAGCGGAAAAAACATTCAGTACTTC
TRBJ2-3 few TRBV29-1 . CSVEGRYTGTTDTQYF TGCAGCGTTGAGGGCCGGTACACCGGCACCACAGATACGCAGTATTTT
TRBJ2-3 . TRBV6-5 TRBD1 CASSSGTGVTDTQYF TGTGCCAGCAGCTCCGGGACAGGAGTCACAGATACGCAGTATTTT
TRBJ2-2 . TRBV27 . CASSWNTGELFF TGTGCCAGCAGTTGGAACACCGGGGAGCTGTTTTTT
TRBJ1-2 . TRBV5-5 TRBD1 CASSLGQGLDYGYTF TGTGCCAGCAGCTTAGGACAGGGGCTGGACTATGGCTACACCTTC
TRBJ2-3 . TRBV7-9 . CASSRTRGSTDTQYF TGTGCCAGCAGCCGGACGCGGGGTTCCACAGATACGCAGTATTTT
TRBJ1-5 . TRBV9 . CASSVDPGTNQPQHF TGTGCCAGCAGCGTAGATCCAGGGACGAATCAGCCCCAGCATTTT
TRBJ1-3 . TRBV6-5 . CASSYRRRTGNTIYF TGTGCCAGCAGTTACCGGCGGAGAACTGGAAACACCATATATTTT
TRBJ1-1 . TRBV5-1 . CASSLVSGNTEAFF TGCGCCAGCAGCTTGGTGTCGGGGAACACTGAAGCTTTCTTT
TRBJ2-1 . TRBV4-2 . CASSQEVIAVNNEQFF TGTGCCAGCAGCCAGGAGGTGATAGCGGTTAACAATGAGCAGTTCTTC
TRBJ1-5 . TRBV29-1 . CSVAFGDQPQHF TGCAGCGTTGCTTTCGGGGATCAGCCCCAGCATTTT
TRBJ1-2 . TRBV11-2 . CASSLWENYGYTF TGTGCCAGCAGCTTATGGGAAAACTATGGCTACACCTTC
TRBJ1-5 . TRBV19 . CASSIDSGGRAQHF TGTGCCAGTAGTATAGATTCCGGCGGCCGGGCCCAGCATTTT
TRBJ1-4 . TRBV5-5 . CASSPIQGYNEKLFF TGTGCCAGCAGCCCGATCCAGGGTTATAATGAAAAACTGTTTTTT
TRBJ2-7 . TRBV15 . CATSLTQVDSRRREQYF TGTGCCACCAGCTTAACCCAAGTGGACAGCCGCCGGCGCGAGCAGTACTTC
TRBJ2-5 . TRBV29-1 TRBD1 CSVTDRAEQETQYF TGCAGCGTTACGGACAGGGCCGAACAAGAGACCCAGTACTTC
TRBJ1-2 few TRBV19 . CASSIVPGESGYTF TGTGCCAGTAGTATAGTCCCAGGGGAAAGCGGCTACACCTTC
TRBJ1-1 . TRBV4-2 . CASSQGGENEAFF TGTGCCAGCAGCCAAGGGGGAGAAAACGAAGCTTTCTTT
TRBJ2-2 . TRBV29-1 . CSGRTGNTGELFF TGCAGCGGACGGACGGGGAACACCGGGGAGCTGTTTTTT
TRBJ1-5 . TRBV19 TRBD1 CASSLGQGYQPQHF TGTGCCAGTAGCCTAGGACAGGGGTATCAGCCCCAGCATTTT
TRBJ2-3 . TRBV18 . CASSPQRDTQYF TGTGCCAGCTCGCCGCAAAGAGATACGCAGTATTTT
TRBJ1-4 . TRBV10-3 . CATRGTNEKLFF TGTGCCACGAGGGGAACTAATGAAAAACTGTTTTTT
TRBJ1-1 . TRBV14 . CASSQLHTEAFF TGTGCCAGCAGCCAGTTACATACTGAAGCTTTCTTT
TRBJ1-1 . TRBV18 . CASSPPTTVNTEAFF TGTGCCAGCTCACCACCTACTACAGTGAACACTGAAGCTTTCTTT